This T cell receptor beta chain emerged from a study of T cells after yellow fever vaccination. Study as a whole: Preparing low-cell-number fractions relied on SMART-Seq v4 Ultra Low Input.

This clonotype has just a few counts. A universal primer site and UMIs were added as TCR cDNA was made by 5'RACE template switching. TCRdb independently ran MiXCR on the 5' RACE reads; one entry per CDR3 protein. The sample has hundreds of thousands of distinct CDR3 sequences, around 13% seen once. The J segment lost 3 bases and the V segment lost 1 base, leaving 8 bases of the junction unmatched. This CDR3 is 16 amino acids long. Germline values: CDR1 LGHNA, CDR2 YNFKEQ. This material consisted of CD4+ T cells sorted from PBMCs, taken 15 days after the yellow fever booster vaccination. This receptor was obtained from a man between 18 and 29 years old who received the YFV17D yellow fever vaccine. V gene TRBV4-2 combines with J gene TRBJ1-1; 7 bases fit TRBD1. The CDR3 DNA sequence: TGTGCCAGCAGCCAAGGACGCCCTCAGGGGGACACTGAAGCTTTCTTT. Its translation: CASSQGRPQGDTEAFF.